One sample yielded the 25 T cell receptor beta chains listed below, sequenced in a study of shared clonotypes between healthy human individuals. TCRdb's table, derived via immunoSEQ multiplex PCR, lists solely in-frame clones and lacks some. The sample records about 380,000 clones, 90% to 98% being singletons. The sample comprised memory CD8+ T cells sorted from blood. Sample subset: CD45RO+ cells pooled with CCR7-negative TemRA cells. These receptors all stem from a man under 40 in good health.

The rearrangement joins TRBV2 to TRBJ1-5, with D uncertain. CDR1 and CDR2 (germline): SNHLY, FYNNEI. The V end was cut by 0 bases, the J end by 5 bases, with 8 bases between. CDR3 length: 14 residues. The CDR3 DNA reads TGTGCCAGCAGTGAAGCGTATGGCTATCAGCCCCAGCATTTT. This sequence encodes CASSEAYGYQPQHF. The complete variable domain, with remaining parts taken from reference TRBV2 and TRBJ1-5, reads EPEVTQTPSHQVTQMGQEVILRCVPISNHLYFYWYRQILGQKVEFLVSFYNNEISEKSEIFDDQFSVERPDGSNFTLKIRSTKLEDSAMYFCASSEAYGYQPQHFGDGTRLSIL.

A note on this clone: It is likely a read error, because the conserved phenylalanine at the end of the CDR3 is missing. The DNA is left out, because the CDR3 cannot be placed on it with certainty; the CDR3 is given as TCRdb lists it. The CDR3 loop reads CAWCWERYRKTYGY. The chain uses TRBV30 and TRBJ1-2. Germline loops: CDR1 GTSNPN, CDR2 SVGIG (reference sequence). The CDR3 sequence runs 14 residues, both termini included.

This rearrangement joins TRBV20-1 to TRBJ1-2; possibly TRBD1 for D (5 bases). The CDR3 length is 11 residues. Germline lookup yields CDR1 DFQATT and CDR2 SNEGSKA (reference sequence). V lost 6 bases to trimming and J lost 5 bases, with 10 bases between them. The CDR3, as DNA: TGCAGTGCGGGGGTCCGTTATGGCTACACCTTC. Translated: CSAGVRYGYTF.

The rearrangement joins TRBV2 to TRBJ2-3; TRBD2 matches 16 bases. This CDR3 is 15 amino acids long. V lost 8 bases and J lost 8; bases outside the gene matches: 7. The germline V gene encodes CDR1 SNHLY and CDR2 FYNNEI. The CDR3 DNA reads as TGTGCCAGCGGGGGACTAGCGGGAGGGCCAGGTACGCAGTATTTT. Residues: CASGGLAGGPGTQYF. Using reference TRBV2 and TRBJ2-3 for the parts outside the CDR3, the full variable domain is EPEVTQTPSHQVTQMGQEVILRCVPISNHLYFYWYRQILGQKVEFLVSFYNNEISEKSEIFDDQFSVERPDGSNFTLKIRSTKLEDSAMYFCASGGLAGGPGTQYFGPGTRLTVL.

The rearrangement joins TRBV6-6 to TRBJ2-5, with 8 bases matching TRBD2. Germline CDR1 reads MNHNY; CDR2 reads SVGAGI (reference sequence). V shed 0 bases and J 7 bases; nucleotides not matched to a gene: 4. This CDR3 contains 14 residues. The CDR3 region is CASSYSSGRGTQYF. The CDR3 DNA reads as TGTGCCAGCAGTTACTCGAGCGGGAGAGGGACCCAGTACTTC.

This chain joins TRBV23-1 and TRBJ2-7; D unresolved. TRBV23-1 is an open reading frame whose function is uncertain. The V end lost 0 bases, the J end lost 0 bases, and 12 bases lay between the germline ends. The CDR3 spans 16 residues. The CDR3 reads CASSQSTPSSSYEQYF. DNA for the CDR3: TGCGCCAGCAGTCAATCGACGCCCTCGTCCTCCTACGAGCAGTACTTC.

The CDR3 is CAISGYRGSSYEQYF. The CDR3 bases are TGTGCCATCAGTGGCTACCGCGGGAGCTCCTACGAGCAGTACTTC. The gene calls are TRBV10-3 and TRBJ2-7; 7 bases match TRBD2. Germline trimming cut 4 bases from V and 0 bases from J; bases unmatched to any gene: 6. This CDR3 has 15 amino acids. Germline assignment: CDR1 ENHRY and CDR2 SYGVKD.

The rearrangement links TRBV7-3 to TRBJ2-1; 12 bases map to TRBD2. The CDR3 length is 15 residues. Trimming removed 5 bases from V and 6 bases from J; junction bases left unmatched: 5. Germline V CDR1 and CDR2: SGHTA, FQGTGA. The CDR3 bases are TGTGCCAGCAGCACCCTAGCGGGAGGGCGCAATGAGCAGTTCTTC. Translating it yields CASSTLAGGRNEQFF.

The chain employs TRBV28 and TRBJ1-5; D ambiguous. The CDR3 extends over 12 amino acids. Trimming removed 6 bases at V and 8 bases at J, with 11 bases between. Germline V CDR1 and CDR2: MDHEN, SYDVKM. CDR3 protein: CASSHRPEPQHF. In DNA form, the CDR3 reads TGTGCCAGCAGCCACCGCCCGGAGCCCCAGCATTTT.

The chain employs TRBV20-1 and TRBJ1-1; 9 bases align to TRBD1. The J segment lost 6 bases and the V segment lost 6 bases, leaving 2 bases of the junction unmatched. CDR3 size: 11 residues. Germline V gives CDR1 DFQATT, CDR2 SNEGSKA (reference sequence). Here the CDR3 reads CSAYRGPEAFF. The CDR3 nucleotides read TGCAGTGCGTACAGGGGGCCTGAAGCTTTCTTT.

The V call is TRBV27, the J call TRBJ2-2; 7 bases match TRBD1. The germline CDR1 and CDR2 sequences are MNHEY and SMNVEV (reference sequence). V lost 7 bases and J lost 6; bases outside the gene matches: 11. This CDR3 comprises 15 residues. CDR3 DNA: TGTGCCAGCACAACTACAGACAGGGTCCCCGGGGAGCTGTTTTTT. It codes for CASTTTDRVPGELFF.

The V and J genes are TRBV28 and TRBJ2-7; TRBD1 aligns across 7 bases. The V segment lost 5 bases and the J segment 3 bases; nucleotides outside the gene matches: 7. Germline loops: CDR1 MDHEN, CDR2 SYDVKM. The CDR3 covers 14 residues. The CDR3 loop is CASSSRDSHYEQYF. Here the CDR3 DNA reads TGTGCCAGCAGTAGCCGGGACAGCCACTACGAGCAGTACTTC.

This chain joins TRBV30 and TRBJ2-5, with D possibly being TRBD1 (8 bases). Per germline, CDR1 GTSNPN and CDR2 SVGIG (reference sequence). CDR3 length: 13 residues. Trimming shortened V by 3 bases and J by 5 bases, and 13 bases separated the two germline ends. CDR3 loop: CAWRYRGGETQYF. CDR3 in DNA: TGTGCCTGGAGATACAGGGGGGGGGAGACCCAGTACTTC.

The chain uses TRBV5-1 and TRBJ2-3; D is unresolved. Deletions cut 0 bases from V and 4 bases from J, with 12 bases between. The CDR3 has 15 amino acids. Germline loops: CDR1 SGHRS, CDR2 YFSETQ. The CDR3 region has the DNA TGCGCCAGCAGCTTGGCCCCGGGTCCGCCAGATACGCAGTATTTT. Its protein product is CASSLAPGPPDTQYF.

The chain links TRBV5-4 to TRBJ1-2; possible D gene TRBD1, 6 bases. The CDR3 runs to 14 residues. Trimming cost V 0 bases and J 9 bases, with 15 bases left between them. Germline assignment: CDR1 SGHNT and CDR2 YYREEE (reference sequence). Here the CDR3 DNA reads TGTGCCAGCAGCTTGGTAGGGGGGCCTAGGCGCTACACCTTC. It specifies CASSLVGGPRRYTF.

This chain uses TRBV27 with TRBJ2-1; D might be TRBD2 (7 bases). The CDR3 spans 12 residues. Per germline, CDR1 MNHEY and CDR2 SMNVEV (reference sequence). The germline V and J ends were trimmed by 5 bases and 14 bases, with 16 bases remaining between them. The CDR3 coding sequence is TGTGCCAGCAGTCTTAGGGGGGGAGTTAAGTTCTTC. This gives the protein CASSLRGGVKFF.

The V call is TRBV30, the J call TRBJ2-7; TRBD2 matches at 12 bases. Losses at the gene ends were 7 bases for V and 7 bases for J; bases not matched to a gene: 14. CDR3 length equals 15 residues. CDR1 is GTSNPN and CDR2 is SVGIG in the germline V gene (reference sequence). DNA of the CDR3: TGTGCCTCCGGGACTAGCGGGTTGCTGATCAGGGAGCAGTACTTC. Encoded protein: CASGTSGLLIREQYF.

As for this clone: Other DNA sequences in the sample encode the same CDR3. The chain links TRBV18 to TRBJ2-7; 7 positions agree with TRBD2. J gave up 1 base and V 3 bases, and 0 bases lay outside the gene matches. Germline V gives CDR1 KGHSH, CDR2 LQKENI. The CDR3 runs to 13 residues. CDR3 DNA sequence: TGTGCCAGCTCACCCGGGGGGTCCTACGAGCAGTACTTC. Its protein is CASSPGGSYEQYF.

This clone came up once. The rearrangement joins TRBV5-5 to TRBJ2-5, with no clear D. Trimming took 4 bases from V and 4 from J, leaving 17 bases between them. The CDR3 totals 15 residues. Germline V gives CDR1 SGHKS, CDR2 YYEKEE (reference sequence). This CDR3 is CASSSSSGSGETQYF. CDR3 bases: TGTGCCAGCAGCAGTTCTTCAGGCTCGGGAGAGACCCAGTACTTC.

The rearrangement joins TRBV5-8 to TRBJ2-7; tentatively, D is TRBD2 (5 bases). The germline gives CDR1 SGHTS, CDR2 YDEGEE. The CDR3 sequence is 14 residues long. V lost 0 bases to trimming and J lost 5 bases, with 12 bases between them. CDR3 loop: CASSLEGGRNEQYF. The CDR3 nucleotides are TGTGCCAGCAGCTTGGAAGGCGGGCGTAACGAGCAGTACTTC. Together with reference TRBV5-8 and TRBJ2-7, the CDR3 gives the full variable domain: EAGVTQSPTHLIKTRGQQATLRCSPISGHTSVYWYQQALGLGLQFLLWYDEGEERNRGNFPPRFSGRQFPNYSSELNVNALELEDSALYLCASSLEGGRNEQYFGPGTRLTVT.

The chain's CDR3 is CAIRYSGASTDTQYF. In nucleotides, the CDR3 is TGTGCCATCAGGTATAGCGGCGCTAGCACAGATACGCAGTATTTT. The J gene is TRBJ2-3, the V gene TRBV10-3; TRBD2 is a possible D gene (6 bases). CDR3 length equals 15 residues. The germline V and J ends were trimmed by 6 bases and 0 bases, with 13 bases remaining between them. Germline V gene lookup returns CDR1 ENHRY and CDR2 SYGVKD.

The rearrangement links TRBV11-2 to TRBJ2-1; TRBD1 agrees at 10 bases. V dropped 2 bases and J dropped 1; count of bases not matched to a gene: 8. CDR1 SGHAT and CDR2 FQNNGV come from the germline V gene. The CDR3 runs 18 residues. CDR3 sequence: CASSLRQGALGSYNEQFF. The CDR3 nucleotides read TGTGCCAGCAGCTTACGACAGGGGGCGCTGGGTTCCTACAATGAGCAGTTCTTC.

This clone was seen only once. This sequence joins TRBV30 and TRBJ1-5; 7 bases are shared with TRBD1. Trimming removed 2 bases from V and 5 bases from J; junction bases left unmatched: 6. Per the germline V gene, CDR1 is GTSNPN and CDR2 is SVGIG (reference sequence). The CDR3 is 14 residues long. The CDR3 bases are TGTGCCTGGAGTATGACAGGGTTTGATCAGCCCCAGCATTTT. It yields the protein CAWSMTGFDQPQHF.

The chain combines TRBV29-1 with TRBJ2-7; TRBD2 agrees at 7 bases. Germline values: CDR1 SQVTM, CDR2 ANQGSEA. The CDR3 consists of 13 residues. V gave up 4 bases and J gave up 3 bases; unmatched junction bases: 6. CDR3 region: CSVGGSSGYEQYF. CDR3 nucleotides: TGCAGCGTTGGGGGTTCTAGCGGCTACGAGCAGTACTTC.

This sequence joins TRBV10-3 and TRBJ2-2; D possibly corresponds to TRBD2 (5 bases). CDR3 size: 13 residues. The ends were cut back, 7 bases at V and 5 bases at J, with 11 bases in the middle. Germline V gene sequence: CDR1 ENHRY, CDR2 SYGVKD. The CDR3 sequence: CAITGMGTGELFF. The CDR3 DNA follows: TGTGCCATCACGGGGATGGGGACCGGGGAGCTGTTTTTT.